The present T cell receptor (beta chain) was sequenced within a study of shared clonotypes between healthy human individuals. All donors were Caucasian adults living in Nashville, Tennessee. Trimming cost V 5 bases and J 1 base, with 13 bases left between them. The germline CDR1 and CDR2 sequences are LNHDA and SQIVND (reference sequence). The CDR3 covers 15 residues. To note about this clone: Its antigen is not known.

The run depth of the assay was deep. The table came from immunoSEQ multiplex PCR; TCRdb's copy has only in-frame clones and leaves some out. The table has a few million clones, over 85% seen once. Findings and caveats of the study: A handful of donors showed sharing of approximately 5% of naive CD4 clonotypes. Only blood was sampled, and tissue TCR repertoires likely differ from blood ones.

Material for sequencing was naive CD4+ T cells sorted from blood. Subset indicated: CD45RA+ positively selected. The origin of this receptor is a man younger than 30 in good health. The rearrangement joins TRBV19 to TRBJ2-3; D might be TRBD2 (6 bases). The CDR3 DNA is TGTGCCAGTAGTGCGGGGCGGGCGGGCACAGATACGCAGTATTTT. This translates into CASSAGRAGTDTQYF. The complete variable domain, with remaining parts taken from reference TRBV19 and TRBJ2-3, reads DGGITQSPKYLFRKEGQNVTLSCEQNLNHDAMYWYRQDPGQGLRLIYYSQIVNDFQKGDIAEGYSVSREKKESFPLTVTSAQKNPTAFYLCASSAGRAGTDTQYFGPGTRLTVL.